A single sample gave rise to the 24 T cell receptor beta chains below, sequenced in a study of blood T cell repertoires in COVID-19 (dated by TCRdb to 2020 to 2021). Libraries were built with the immunoSEQ multiplex PCR assay. Imported from immuneACCESS, the table was reduced by TCRdb to in-frame sequences with V and J called. These copies leave out some clones; in studies compared against another copy, an unresolved V gene accounts for under half, and the cause of the remainder is not known. The sample includes roughly 67,000 clones, with around 87% observed a single time. The top ten clones comprise 1% to 1.5% of the sample. The source material was peripheral blood. The receptors come from an older woman with acute or convalescent COVID-19.

The chain carries TRBV6-4 and TRBJ2-1; D may be TRBD1 (5 bases). V lost 6 bases and J lost 2, with 20 bases in between. Germline CDR1 MRHNA, CDR2 SNTAGT. The CDR3 is 17 residues long. CDR3 amino acids: CASRRLLGRGAYNEQFF. The CDR3 coding sequence is TGTGCCAGCAGGCGCCTGCTGGGGCGAGGAGCCTACAATGAGCAGTTCTTC.

Comments on this clone: Different DNA sequences within this sample yield the same CDR3. The genes are TRBV20-1 and TRBJ1-1; 7 nucleotides align to TRBD1. Germline CDR1 is DFQATT and CDR2 is SNEGSKA (reference sequence). The CDR3 length is 11 residues. V lost 6 bases, J lost 6 bases, and 4 bases stayed unmatched. The CDR3 DNA reads as TGCAGTGCAAAAGACAGGGCTGAAGCTTTCTTT. It translates to CSAKDRAEAFF.

This chain uses TRBV7-6 with TRBJ1-5, with D unresolved. The CDR3 is 15 residues long. Trimming cost V 7 bases and J 2 bases, with 15 bases left between them. Germline V gene data show CDR1 as SGHVS and CDR2 as FNYEAQ. CDR3 in DNA: TGTGCCAGCACCCTAAATAGTACGTGCAATCAGCCCCAGCATTTT. Amino acids: CASTLNSTCNQPQHF.

V is TRBV19 and J is TRBJ2-3; D possibly corresponds to TRBD2 (5 bases). The CDR3 contains 13 residues. V was cut by 7 bases and J by 5 bases, with 13 bases left in between. Germline lookup yields CDR1 LNHDA and CDR2 SQIVND (reference sequence). The CDR3 DNA reads TGTGCCAGTATGATGTCGGGAAGAGATACGCAGTATTTT. Its protein product is CASMMSGRDTQYF.

This rearrangement joins TRBV11-2 to TRBJ2-7; D gene ambiguous. Per germline, CDR1 SGHAT and CDR2 FQNNGV. Trimming left V 4 bases short and J 3 bases short, with 4 bases between. The CDR3 is made up of 11 amino acids. The CDR3 region is CASSSNYEQYV. The CDR3 DNA follows: TGTGCCAGCAGCTCCAACTACGAGCAGTACGTC.

The CDR3: CASSLGQDNEKLFF. DNA of the CDR3: TGTGCCAGCAGCTTAGGACAGGATAATGAAAAACTGTTTTTT. The V call is TRBV5-5, the J call TRBJ1-4, with TRBD1 matching 7 bases. The CDR3 is 14 amino acids. The germline V gene has CDR1 SGHKS and CDR2 YYEKEE (reference sequence). The trim removed 2 bases at V and 4 bases at J, leaving 2 bases unmatched.

The chain joins TRBV28 to TRBJ2-7; TRBD1 might be the D (6 bases). Germline CDR1 is MDHEN and CDR2 is SYDVKM. The V end was cut by 3 bases, the J end by 2 bases, with 8 bases between. This CDR3 has 13 amino acids. The CDR3 nucleotides read TGTGCCAGCAGTTTTTGGGACACCTACGAGCAGTACGTC. Translated: CASSFWDTYEQYV.

This sequence joins TRBV28 and TRBJ1-6; 8 bases line up with TRBD1. The V gene's germline CDR1 is MDHEN and CDR2 SYDVKM. V gave up 6 bases and J gave up 8 bases; unmatched junction bases: 12. CDR3 length equals 16 residues. The CDR3 protein is CASRLGGQGGYSPLHF. The DNA for the CDR3 is TGTGCCAGCAGACTCGGAGGACAGGGCGGGTATTCACCCCTCCACTTT.

V gene TRBV4-1 combines with J gene TRBJ2-2; 8 bases align to TRBD2. V gave up 2 bases and J gave up 1 base; unmatched junction bases: 6. Germline V lookup: CDR1 MGHRA, CDR2 YSYEKL. CDR3 size: 17 residues. Written as DNA, the CDR3 is TGCGCCAGCAGCCAATCGGGGGGGCCCCTGAACACCGGGGAGCTGTTTTTT. This gives the protein CASSQSGGPLNTGELFF.

This rearrangement joins TRBV18 to TRBJ2-1, with 10 bases identical to TRBD2. V lost 3 bases, J lost 9 bases, and 2 bases stayed unmatched. The CDR3 is 13 amino acids. CDR1 is KGHSH, CDR2 LQKENI, per germline. CDR3 residues: CASSPPSGGEQFF. The CDR3 bases are TGTGCCAGCTCACCCCCTAGCGGGGGTGAGCAGTTCTTC.

The V call is TRBV7-6, the J call TRBJ2-7, with 7 bases fitting TRBD2. The CDR3 is made up of 16 amino acids. The germline V gene has CDR1 SGHVS and CDR2 FNYEAQ. V was pared by 0 bases and J by 7 bases, with 12 bases of the junction left unmatched. The CDR3 protein is CASSLAPPGGPFEQYV. The CDR3 coding sequence is TGTGCCAGCAGCTTAGCGCCCCCGGGAGGACCTTTTGAGCAGTACGTC.

In its sample, this clone was seen a few times. The rearrangement joins TRBV4-1 to TRBJ2-6; D is ambiguous. Looked up from germline, CDR1 is MGHRA and CDR2 is YSYEKL. The CDR3 length is 18 residues. V was shortened by 3 bases and J by 0 bases, with 15 bases between the two germline ends. The CDR3 is CASSHSPSELSGANVLTF. The CDR3 nucleotides read TGCGCCAGCAGCCACTCCCCGAGTGAGCTCTCTGGGGCCAACGTCCTGACTTTC.

The chain combines TRBV19 with TRBJ2-5, with 12 bases that match TRBD1. The CDR3 totals 16 residues. Looked up from germline, CDR1 is LNHDA and CDR2 is SQIVND (reference sequence). J lost 4 bases, V lost 0 bases, and 3 bases had no gene match. In nucleotides, the CDR3 is TGTGCCAGTAGTATAGATGGGACAGGGGGCCGAGAGACCCAGTACTTC. It yields the protein CASSIDGTGGRETQYF.

The chain carries TRBV6-2 or TRBV6-3 and TRBJ2-2; 14 bases are shared with TRBD2. The CDR3 is made up of 19 amino acids. CDR1 MNHEY and CDR2 SVGEGT come from the germline V gene. V lost 4 bases to trimming and J lost 0 bases; unmatched junction nucleotides: 7. For the CDR3, the DNA is TGTGCCAGCAGTTCCATCTGGGGACTAGCGGGGGCGAACACCGGGGAGCTGTTTTTT. Amino acid sequence: CASSSIWGLAGANTGELFF.

This chain's CDR3 is CASSLGLANIQYF. CDR3 DNA sequence: TGTGCCAGCAGCTTAGGACTAGCAAACATTCAGTACTTC. This chain connects TRBV7-2 to TRBJ2-4, with 7 bases identical to TRBD2. The CDR3 consists of 13 residues. Trimming at V came to 1 base and at J to 6 bases, leaving 0 bases not matched to a gene. CDR1 SGHTA and CDR2 FQGNSA come from the germline V gene.

This clone appeared a few times. The genes are TRBV10-3 and TRBJ2-7; weak D call: TRBD1 (5 bases). CDR3 length equals 12 residues. Per germline, CDR1 ENHRY and CDR2 SYGVKD. The V end was cut by 10 bases, the J end by 5 bases, with 15 bases between. CDR3 sequence: CATATGINEQYV. CDR3 nucleotides: TGTGCCACGGCAACAGGAATTAACGAGCAGTACGTC.

The V gene is TRBV5-6, the J gene TRBJ2-5, with 7 bases fitting TRBD2. CDR1 is SGHDT and CDR2 is YYEEEE in the germline V gene. The V segment lost 2 bases and the J segment 2 bases; nucleotides outside the gene matches: 6. The CDR3 spans 15 residues. The CDR3 DNA is TGTGCCAGCAGCTTTAGTGGACTAGGGCAAGAGACCCAGTACTTC. Translated, it gives CASSFSGLGQETQYF.

The CDR3: CAIKSPSTEAFF. For the CDR3, the DNA is TGTGCCATCAAAAGCCCAAGCACTGAAGCTTTCTTT. V gene TRBV10-3 combines with J gene TRBJ1-1; D is ambiguous. Per germline, CDR1 ENHRY and CDR2 SYGVKD. CDR3 length: 12 amino acids. Trimming shortened V by 7 bases and J by 4 bases, and 10 bases separated the two germline ends.

The V call is TRBV7-9, the J call TRBJ1-6; possible D gene TRBD1, 6 bases. Germline values: CDR1 SEHNR, CDR2 FQNEAQ (reference sequence). Trimming left V 2 bases short and J 7 bases short, with 15 bases between. This CDR3 is built from 16 residues. As DNA, the CDR3 is TGTGCCAGCAGCTTAACGGCTTCAGGGGCGAATTCACCCCTCCACTTT. This sequence encodes CASSLTASGANSPLHF.

The V and J genes are TRBV5-1 and TRBJ1-4; D is possibly TRBD1 (5 bases). CDR1 and CDR2 from the germline V gene are SGHRS and YFSETQ. V dropped 4 bases and J dropped 0 bases, with 16 bases sitting between them. This CDR3 region has 17 residues. For the CDR3, the DNA is TGCGCCAGCAGCCGCGGTAAGGGGCCGGCAACTAATGAAAAACTGTTTTTT. Residues: CASSRGKGPATNEKLFF.

CDR3 residues: CASSFGGNTGELFF. The CDR3 DNA sequence: TGTGCCAGCAGTTTCGGGGGAAACACCGGGGAGCTGTTTTTT. The chain recombines TRBV28 with TRBJ2-2, with a possible D match to TRBD2 (6 bases). Germline CDR1 and CDR2: MDHEN and SYDVKM. CDR3 length: 14 amino acids. The V end was cut by 3 bases, the J end by 2 bases, with 7 bases between.

This clone was counted between two and nine times. The sample contains more than one DNA sequence encoding this CDR3. The genes are TRBV6-2 or TRBV6-3 and TRBJ1-2; D not certain. This CDR3 is built from 11 residues. Per the germline V gene, CDR1 is MNHEY and CDR2 is SVGEGT. Trimming cost V 5 bases and J 8 bases, with 9 bases left between them. The CDR3 loop is CASSATFGYTF. In DNA, the CDR3 is TGTGCCAGCAGTGCCACTTTCGGCTACACCTTC.

This clone was counted a single time. V and J are TRBV19 and TRBJ2-5; 10 positions match TRBD2. There are 16 residues in the CDR3. Germline lookup yields CDR1 LNHDA and CDR2 SQIVND (reference sequence). Germline trimming cut 7 bases from V and 1 base from J; bases unmatched to any gene: 9. CDR3 residues: CASTSSRLAGQETQYF. As DNA, the CDR3 is TGTGCCAGTACTTCCTCGAGACTAGCGGGCCAAGAGACCCAGTACTTC.

This clone was seen only a few times. This chain links TRBV7-2 with TRBJ1-1; no definite D call. Trimming pared 3 bases from V and 5 bases from J, leaving 7 bases between. In germline, CDR1 is SGHTA, CDR2 FQGNSA. CDR3 length: 12 residues. The DNA of the CDR3 is TGTGCCAGCAGCTTCATACGGACTGAAGCTTTCTTT. Translation: CASSFIRTEAFF.